A selection of T cell receptor beta chains follows, all from one sample in a study of blood T cell repertoires in COVID-19. Repertoires were generated with immunoSEQ multiplex PCR, while TCRdb's copy carries only in-frame clones and drops some. The sample carries around 47,000 clones, approximately 90% recorded once. Material for sequencing was peripheral blood. All receptors derive from a man in his fifties with active COVID-19. Each CDR3 is given with its conserved first and last residue. A D gene is named only where the DNA matches it firmly. Some rows have no size entry. The others give once, few or many, or a class for an expanded clone.

J gene	V gene	clone size	D gene	CDR3 protein	CDR3 DNA
TRBJ2-6	TRBV30	.	.	CAWSGRTRGGRGSGANVLTF	TGTGCCTGGAGTGGCAGAACTCGTGGTGGGAGAGGTTCTGGGGCCAACGTCCTGACTTTC
TRBJ1-5	TRBV27	.	.	CASRLTGYSNQPQHF	TGTGCCAGCAGACTTACAGGGTATAGCAATCAGCCCCAGCATTTT
TRBJ2-6	TRBV3-1/TRBV3-2	.	.	CASSQLGRDSGANVLTF	TGTGCCAGCAGCCAGCTAGGACGGGACTCTGGGGCCAACGTCCTGACTTTC
TRBJ1-1	TRBV6-5	.	.	CASSYPGGTEAFF	TGTGCCAGCAGTTACCCGGGGGGCACTGAAGCTTTCTTT
TRBJ2-7	TRBV7-2	.	.	CASSLAVPAGSSDEQYF	TGTGCCAGCAGCTTAGCGGTTCCAGCGGGCTCCTCTGACGAGCAGTACTTC
TRBJ2-7	TRBV6-6	.	TRBD1	CASSSTGDGYEQYF	TGTGCCAGCAGCTCAACAGGGGACGGCTACGAGCAGTACTTC
TRBJ2-2	TRBV7-3	.	.	CASSAGGVNTGELFF	TGTGCCAGCAGCGCCGGGGGAGTTAACACCGGGGAGCTGTTTTTT
TRBJ2-7	TRBV7-8	.	.	CASSLVRGASSYEQYF	TGTGCCAGCAGCTTAGTTCGGGGAGCCAGCTCCTACGAGCAGTACTTC
TRBJ2-7	TRBV18	.	.	CASSTGTQSYEQYF	TGTGCCAGCTCAACCGGGACACAGTCCTACGAGCAGTACTTC
TRBJ2-2	TRBV7-2	.	TRBD2	CASSLEASGFGELFF	TGTGCCAGCAGCTTAGAGGCTAGCGGGTTCGGGGAGCTGTTTTTT
TRBJ1-1	TRBV19	.	.	CASTPRSGLNTEAFF	TGTGCCAGTACCCCTCGGTCGGGTTTGAACACTGAAGCTTTCTTT
TRBJ2-5	TRBV5-4	.	.	CASSSPLAVRETQYF	TGTGCCAGCAGCTCCCCTCTAGCAGTCCGGGAGACCCAGTACTTC
TRBJ2-7	TRBV4-1	.	.	CASSPNRHERAEQYF	TGCGCCAGCAGCCCCAACCGCCACGAGCGAGCCGAGCAGTACTTC
TRBJ2-1	TRBV7-3	.	TRBD2	CASSSAGGLVEQFF	TGTGCCAGCAGCTCAGCGGGGGGGCTGGTTGAGCAGTTCTTC
TRBJ2-7	TRBV6-5	.	TRBD1	CASSIRTGPYEQYF	TGTGCCAGCAGTATTAGGACAGGGCCCTACGAGCAGTACTTC
TRBJ2-4	TRBV15	.	TRBD1	CATSRDTVGGLGNIQYF	TGTGCCACCAGCAGAGATACCGTAGGGGGCCTAGGCAACATTCAGTACTTC
TRBJ2-2	TRBV6-6	few	TRBD2	CASRWTSGRTGELFF	TGTGCCAGCAGGTGGACTAGCGGGAGAACCGGGGAGCTGTTTTTT
TRBJ1-2	TRBV6-5	.	TRBD1	CASRRQGDYGYTF	TGTGCCAGCAGGCGGCAGGGGGACTATGGCTACACCTTC
TRBJ2-7	TRBV2	.	.	CASSEGQVSYEQYF	TGTGCCAGCAGTGAGGGACAAGTGTCCTACGAGCAGTACTTC
TRBJ1-5	TRBV6-6	.	TRBD1	CASSPTGFSNQPQHF	TGTGCCAGCAGTCCGACAGGGTTTTCCAATCAGCCCCAGCATTTT